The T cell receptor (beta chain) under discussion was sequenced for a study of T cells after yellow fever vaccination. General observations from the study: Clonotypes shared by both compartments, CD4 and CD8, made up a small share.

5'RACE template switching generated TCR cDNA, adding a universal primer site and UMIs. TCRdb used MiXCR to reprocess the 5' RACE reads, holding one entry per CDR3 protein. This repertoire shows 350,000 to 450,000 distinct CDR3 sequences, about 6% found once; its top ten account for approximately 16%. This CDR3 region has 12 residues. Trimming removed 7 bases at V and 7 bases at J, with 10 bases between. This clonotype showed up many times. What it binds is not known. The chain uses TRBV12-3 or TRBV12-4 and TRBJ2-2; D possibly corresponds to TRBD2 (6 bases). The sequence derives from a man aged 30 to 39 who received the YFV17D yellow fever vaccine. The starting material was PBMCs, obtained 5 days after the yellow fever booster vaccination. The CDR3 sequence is CASTGGDGELFF. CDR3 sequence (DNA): TGTGCCAGCACCGGGGGAGACGGGGAGCTGTTTTTT.